The next 2 T cell receptor beta chains were all read from a single sample in a study of blood T cell repertoires in COVID-19. The repertoire was sequenced with immunoSEQ multiplex PCR; TCRdb's copy has only in-frame clones and lacks some. Here the sample spans about 370,000 clones, almost 90% being singletons. Input material: peripheral blood. The receptors stem from a man between 18 and 35 years old with active or convalescent COVID-19.

The chain recombines TRBV5-6 with TRBJ2-7; the match to TRBD2 covers 7 bases. CDR3 length equals 15 residues. Looked up from germline, CDR1 is SGHDT and CDR2 is YYEEEE. V lost 4 bases and J lost 4; bases outside the gene matches: 11. CDR3 residues: CASSPVNLAEYEQYF. In DNA, the CDR3 is TGTGCCAGCAGCCCTGTGAACCTAGCGGAATACGAGCAGTACTTC.

This chain connects TRBV7-2 to TRBJ2-1; 7 bases fit TRBD1. The germline V gene has CDR1 SGHTA and CDR2 FQGNSA. V shed 2 bases, J shed 4 bases, and the junction held 8 bases outside the gene matches. CDR3 length: 16 residues. CDR3 DNA: TGTGCCAGCAGCTTAACCGGGACAGAGGCGTACAATGAGCAGTTCTTC. It encodes CASSLTGTEAYNEQFF.